This entry lists 15 T cell receptor beta chains sequenced from one sample in a study of T cells in localized non-small cell lung cancer. Libraries were prepared by immunoSEQ multiplex PCR; TCRdb keeps only in-frame clonotypes and omits some of them. Here the sample spans around 1,200 clones, about 23% being singletons. The specimen comprised normal lung tissue next to the tumor, sampled before any cancer treatment. The receptors originated from a woman aged 40-75 years with stage I squamous cell lung carcinoma.

The rearrangement uses TRBV11-3 and TRBJ2-3; 8 bases line up with TRBD1. This CDR3 is 16 amino acids long. V shed 3 bases and J 3 bases; nucleotides not matched to a gene: 8. Germline V gene lookup returns CDR1 SGHNT and CDR2 YENEEA. The CDR3 sequence is CASSFYIGQGTDTQYF. The DNA for the CDR3 is TGTGCCAGCAGCTTTTATATAGGACAGGGAACAGATACGCAGTATTTT.

The chain uses TRBV9 and TRBJ1-5; 10 bases agree with TRBD1. Germline V lookup: CDR1 SGDLS, CDR2 YYNGEE. The ends lost 7 bases at V and 6 bases at J; junction bases unmatched: 13. CDR3 length equals 16 residues. CDR3 residues: CASRSSRGQGPQPQHF. The CDR3 DNA follows: TGTGCCAGCCGTTCCAGTAGGGGACAGGGGCCTCAGCCCCAGCATTTT.

This clone came up a few times. The chain recombines TRBV6-7 with TRBJ2-5; 8 nucleotides align to TRBD2. TRBV6-7 is recorded as an ORF, its role being uncertain. The CDR3 loop spans 15 amino acids. V dropped 7 bases and J dropped 0; count of bases not matched to a gene: 7. The CDR3 protein is CASKERGSYQETQYF. CDR3 coding DNA: TGTGCCAGCAAAGAGCGGGGGTCTTACCAAGAGACCCAGTACTTC.

This chain uses TRBV14 with TRBJ2-1; 9 bases agree with TRBD1. Germline V gene data show CDR1 as SGHDN and CDR2 as FVKESK. The CDR3 extends over 14 amino acids. Trimming at V came to 4 bases and at J to 8 bases, leaving 6 bases not matched to a gene. The CDR3 sequence: CASSPLTGGDEQFF. Written as DNA, the CDR3 is TGTGCCAGCAGCCCCCTGACAGGGGGGGATGAGCAGTTCTTC.

The chain is built from TRBV11-3 and TRBJ2-1; 8 bases are a match to TRBD2. V was pared by 4 bases and J by 0 bases, with 8 bases of the junction left unmatched. CDR1 and CDR2 (germline): SGHNT, YENEEA. The CDR3 spans 17 residues. CDR3 DNA sequence: TGTGCCAGCAGCTCGTTAATAGCGGGAAGCTCCTACAATGAGCAGTTCTTC. Its protein product is CASSSLIAGSSYNEQFF. The complete variable domain, with remaining parts taken from reference TRBV11-3 and TRBJ2-1, reads EAGVVQSPRYKIIEKKQPVAFWCNPISGHNTLYWYLQNLGQGPELLIRYENEEAVDDSQLPKDRFSAERLKGVDSTLKIQPAELGDSAVYLCASSSLIAGSSYNEQFFGPGTRLTVL.

This clone was observed a handful of times. The chain is built from TRBV11-3 and TRBJ2-2, with D perhaps matching TRBD1 or TRBD2 (5 bases each). V was shortened by 5 bases and J by 0 bases, with 13 bases between the two germline ends. This CDR3 contains 16 residues. In germline, CDR1 is SGHNT, CDR2 YENEEA. The chain's CDR3 is CASSPRSGPNTGELFF. CDR3 DNA: TGTGCCAGCAGCCCTCGGTCGGGGCCGAACACCGGGGAGCTGTTTTTT.

The sample holds a few counts of this clone. CDR3 DNA sequence: TGTGCCAGTGCTACCTTTAGGGCAGGGGGCGCCATAGAGAGTGAAAAACTGTTTTTT. Amino acid sequence: CASATFRAGGAIESEKLFF. The chain combines TRBV19 with TRBJ1-4; TRBD1 matches 8 bases. This CDR3 comprises 19 residues. The V gene's germline CDR1 is LNHDA and CDR2 SQIVND (reference sequence). With V trimmed by 8 bases and J by 7 bases, 24 bases remained unmatched.

The V gene is TRBV15, the J gene TRBJ2-2; tentatively, D is TRBD1 or TRBD2 (5 bases each). V was shortened by 2 bases and J by 1 base, with 23 bases between the two germline ends. Looked up from germline, CDR1 is LNHNV and CDR2 is YYDKDF (reference sequence). The CDR3 consists of 20 residues. This CDR3 reads CATSRLITTGTNVNTGELFF. CDR3 nucleotides: TGTGCCACCAGCAGACTGATCACTACCGGGACGAATGTGAACACCGGGGAGCTGTTTTTT.

This clone was counted a few times. The V gene is TRBV6-8, the J gene TRBJ2-3; 7 bases are shared with TRBD1. The CDR3 extends over 15 amino acids. V gave up 7 bases and J gave up 4 bases; unmatched junction bases: 11. Per the germline V gene, CDR1 is MNHGY and CDR2 is SAAAGT. In DNA, the CDR3 is TGTGCCAGCACTCAGCCGACAGGGAAAGCAGATACGCAGTATTTT. It yields the protein CASTQPTGKADTQYF.

This clone came up a few times. J is TRBJ1-1 and V is TRBV6-9; D gene uncertain. This CDR3 contains 11 residues. V shed 8 bases and J shed 7 bases, with 11 bases lying between them. In germline, CDR1 is MNHGY, CDR2 SVAAGI. The CDR3 DNA sequence: TGTGCCAGCGGGTACCGTAATGAAGCTTTCTTT. Translating it yields CASGYRNEAFF.

In its sample, this clone was seen once. V and J are TRBV5-1 and TRBJ2-3, with 8 positions matching TRBD2. This CDR3 contains 16 residues. The V gene's germline CDR1 is SGHRS and CDR2 YFSETQ. With V trimmed by 0 bases and J by 4 bases, 7 bases remained unmatched. CDR3 in amino acids: CASSLESSGKADTQYF. DNA of the CDR3: TGCGCCAGCAGCTTGGAGAGTAGCGGGAAGGCAGATACGCAGTATTTT.

This clone was detected a few times. This chain connects TRBV6-8 to TRBJ2-3; TRBD2 agrees at 16 bases. This CDR3 is built from 19 residues. CDR1 MNHGY and CDR2 SAAAGT come from the germline V gene. V was clipped by 2 bases and J by 3 bases; unmatched bases: 8. CDR3 protein: CASSYGGGTSGGETDTQYF. The CDR3 region has the DNA TGTGCCAGCAGTTACGGAGGCGGGACTAGCGGGGGGGAGACAGATACGCAGTATTTT.

In its sample, this clone was seen a few times. This CDR3 is CASRPQGLPGNTIYF. As DNA, the CDR3 is TGTGCCAGCAGGCCACAGGGGCTCCCTGGAAACACCATATATTTT. The J gene is TRBJ1-3, the V gene TRBV11-3; the match to TRBD1 covers 7 bases. V gave up 6 bases and J gave up 2 bases; unmatched junction bases: 7. The length of the CDR3 is 15 residues. Germline CDR1 is SGHNT and CDR2 is YENEEA.

V usage is TRBV19 and J usage is TRBJ1-2, with a tentative D call TRBD1 (5 bases). The germline V gene has CDR1 LNHDA and CDR2 SQIVND (reference sequence). This CDR3 is 12 amino acids long. Trimming left V 3 bases short and J 6 bases short, with 8 bases between. The CDR3 here is CASSIGGDGYTF. Written as DNA, the CDR3 is TGTGCCAGTAGTATTGGAGGGGATGGCTACACCTTC.

This clone was seen a handful of times. Here the CDR3 DNA reads TGCAGCGTTGAAATAGTGGTGGGCACTGAAGCTTTCTTT. This translates into CSVEIVVGTEAFF. The rearrangement links TRBV29-1 to TRBJ1-1; D not resolved. The CDR3 loop spans 13 amino acids. Deletions cut 2 bases from V and 4 bases from J, with 11 bases between. Germline values: CDR1 SQVTM, CDR2 ANQGSEA.